Below, 32 T cell receptor beta chains from the same sample are listed, as sequenced in a study of tumor-infiltrating lymphocytes in primary liver carcinoma. A primer in the constant region served to generate TCR beta cDNA from 450 to 600 ng of total RNA. A slightly modified ARM-PCR protocol with three nested multiplex PCR rounds produced these TCR beta libraries. Running 9 to 10 cycles apiece, the first two PCR rounds relied on TRBV1-TRBV30 forward primers together with a C-beta reverse primer. TCRdb re-called the multiplex PCR reads through MiXCR, storing one row per CDR3 protein. The data show some 94,000 distinct CDR3 sequences, around 63% seen once. Co-extracted RNA and DNA came from roughly 20-30 mg of unsorted bulk tissue. The sample taken for sequencing was liver tumor tissue from sampling region 5. Subset: tumor region T5, tumor centre. Source of these receptors: a woman aged 60-75 years with primary liver carcinoma and hepatitis B virus infection.

This clonotype occurred a few times. The chain recombines TRBV5-1 with TRBJ2-5; 9 nucleotides line up with TRBD1. The CDR3 sequence is 15 residues long. CDR1 is SGHRS, CDR2 YFSETQ, per germline. Germline trimming cut 4 bases from V and 2 bases from J; bases unmatched to any gene: 6. The CDR3 loop reads CASSNPDRGQETQYF. Here the CDR3 DNA reads TGCGCCAGCAGCAATCCCGACAGGGGGCAAGAGACCCAGTACTTC.

Note on this clonotype: This may be a read error: a much more frequent sequence differs by one nucleotide. J is TRBJ2-7 and V is TRBV30; TRBD2 matches at 7 bases. Germline V gives CDR1 GTSNPN, CDR2 SVGIG (reference sequence). The CDR3 is 11 residues long. CDR3 residues: CTWSWEGTTYF. The CDR3 coding sequence is TGTACCTGGAGTTGGGAGGGGACGACGTACTTC.

The chain is built from TRBV29-1 and TRBJ1-2; D might be TRBD1 (5 bases). The V gene's germline CDR1 is SQVTM and CDR2 ANQGSEA. V gave up 7 bases and J gave up 6 bases, with 18 bases separating them. The length of the CDR3 is 13 residues. CDR3 region: CSDEEGEWNGYTF. In DNA form, the CDR3 reads TGCAGCGATGAGGAAGGGGAGTGGAATGGCTACACCTTC.

Turning to this clonotype: The germline gene is not matched at one end of the junction; a read error may be the cause. The V gene is TRBV10-3, the J gene TRBJ2-1, with D maybe TRBD1 (5 bases). The length of the CDR3 is 15 residues. The germline CDR1 and CDR2 sequences are ENHRY and SYGVKD. This CDR3 reads CTIMANGPQGGEQFF. The CDR3, as DNA: TGTACCATCATGGCTAACGGGCCTCAGGGCGGTGAGCAGTTCTTC.

With respect to this clonotype: One junction end disagrees with the germline gene, perhaps due to a read error. The gene calls are TRBV11-2 and TRBJ2-1, with D possibly matching TRBD1 (6 bases). This CDR3 spans 14 amino acids. Looked up from germline, CDR1 is SGHAT and CDR2 is FQNNGV. CDR3 bases: TGTGCCAGCAGCTTAGGGTCTAGCAGGGGTGAGCTGCTCTTC. Translated: CASSLGSSRGELLF. Using reference TRBV11-2 and TRBJ2-1 for the parts outside the CDR3, the full variable domain is EAGVAQSPRYKIIEKRQSVAFWCNPISGHATLYWYQQILGQGPKLLIQFQNNGVVDDSQLPKDRFSAERLKGVDSTLKIQPAKLEDSAVYLCASSLGSSRGELLFGPGTRLTVL.

This clonotype was seen repeatedly, ten times or more. The V and J genes are TRBV6-1 and TRBJ1-1, with TRBD1 identical over 8 bases. Trimming at V came to 3 bases and at J to 4 bases, leaving 4 bases not matched to a gene. CDR1 is MNHNS, CDR2 SASEGT, per germline. CDR3 length: 14 residues. CDR3 sequence (DNA): TGTGCCAGCAGTGACAGGGGGCAAGGCACTGAAGCTTTCTTT. It translates to CASSDRGQGTEAFF.

This clonotype showed up many times. The chain uses TRBV29-1 and TRBJ2-4, with 9 bases that match TRBD1. The V and J ends lost 6 bases and 7 bases, in that order; junction bases with no gene match: 7. The CDR3 is made up of 13 amino acids. CDR1 is SQVTM and CDR2 is ANQGSEA in the germline V gene. CDR3 DNA: TGCAGCGTCGGACAGGGGATGACCAACATTCAGTACTTC. Amino acid sequence: CSVGQGMTNIQYF.

A word on this clonotype: The junction shows a germline mismatch at one end, possibly a read error. The J gene is TRBJ2-2, the V gene TRBV5-1; possibly TRBD1 for D (6 bases). The germline V gene has CDR1 SGHRS and CDR2 YFSETQ. This CDR3 contains 14 residues. The CDR3 sequence: CAIIFQGNSGELFF. The CDR3 bases are TGCGCCATCATCTTTCAGGGGAACAGCGGGGAGCTGTTTTTT.

V is TRBV21-1 and J is TRBJ2-3; the table gives TRBD2 as D, unverified against the DNA. TRBV21-1 corresponds to a pseudogene. This CDR3 is 20 amino acids long. The CDR3 is CASCEGLLAGGGSGTDTQYF. Here the CDR3 DNA reads TGTGCCAGCTGCGAAGGCCTACTAGCGGGAGGTGGGAGTGGTACAGATACACAGTATTTT.

As to this clonotype: A much larger clone differs by one base, so this may be a read error. V is TRBV2 and J is TRBJ2-2; 8 bases align to TRBD2. Trimming took 7 bases from V and 5 from J; bases not matched to a gene: 6. The CDR3 extends over 14 amino acids. The germline CDR1 and CDR2 sequences are SNHLY and FYNNEI. In DNA form, the CDR3 reads TGTGCCAGCACGGGACTAGAGGTAACCGGGGAGCTGTTTTTT. It specifies CASTGLEVTGELFF.

The rearrangement joins TRBV5-1 to TRBJ2-2; possibly TRBD1 for D (5 bases). This CDR3 spans 16 amino acids. Trimming cost V 3 bases and J 5 bases, with 17 bases left between them. Germline CDR1 and CDR2: SGHRS and YFSETQ. The CDR3 loop reads CASSWQTVWRTGELFF. Here the CDR3 DNA reads TGCGCCAGCAGCTGGCAGACAGTGTGGCGAACCGGGGAGCTGTTTTTT. The variable domain in full, with the rest retrieved from reference TRBV5-1 and TRBJ2-2, is KAGVTQTPRYLIKTRGQQVTLSCSPISGHRSVSWYQQTPGQGLQFLFEYFSETQRNKGNFPGRFSGRQFSNSRSEMNVSTLELGDSALYLCASSWQTVWRTGELFFGEGSRLTVL.

A word on this clonotype: Because the CDR3 is missing its conserved closing phenylalanine or tryptophan, this is likely a read error. The chain is built from TRBV14 and TRBJ1-6; 9 bases align to TRBD1. Germline V CDR1 and CDR2: SGHDN, FVKESK. The CDR3 covers 15 residues. After removal of 7 bases from V and 7 bases from J, the junction contained 8 bases not matched to a gene. In DNA form, the CDR3 reads TGTGCCAGCAACTTGCTCGGGACAGGGAATTCACCCCTCCACTTA. The encoded protein is CASNLLGTGNSPLHL.

Comments on this clonotype: A read error may be the cause here, since a much bigger clone is one base away. This chain links TRBV5-1 with TRBJ1-5, with a weak D call TRBD1 (5 bases). This CDR3 contains 16 residues. Germline V gives CDR1 SGHRS, CDR2 YFSETQ. This chain's CDR3 is CAGSPGGAYSNQPQHF. Here the CDR3 DNA reads TGCGCCGGCAGCCCCGGAGGGGCTTATAGCAATCAGCCCCAGCATTTT.

This chain links TRBV11-2 with TRBJ1-1, with unresolved D. In germline, CDR1 is SGHAT, CDR2 FQNNGV. The CDR3 has 14 amino acids. The ends were cut back, 6 bases at V and 10 bases at J, with 21 bases in the middle. Here the CDR3 reads CASSEGVGGEGAFF. The CDR3 DNA is TGTGCCAGCAGTGAAGGAGTAGGTGGGGAAGGAGCTTTCTTT. The variable domain in full, with the rest retrieved from reference TRBV11-2 and TRBJ1-1, is EAGVAQSPRYKIIEKRQSVAFWCNPISGHATLYWYQQILGQGPKLLIQFQNNGVVDDSQLPKDRFSAERLKGVDSTLKIQPAKLEDSAVYLCASSEGVGGEGAFFGQGTRLTVV.

Notes on this clonotype: One end of the junction varies from germline; a read error may be responsible. The rearrangement links TRBV5-1 to TRBJ1-4; D is undetermined. The CDR3 contains 13 residues. In germline, CDR1 is SGHRS, CDR2 YFSETQ. The CDR3: CASGPGANEKLFF. The CDR3, as DNA: TGCGCCAGCGGCCCGGGAGCGAATGAAAAACTCTTTTTT.

Comments on this clonotype: A junction end diverges from the germline sequence, so it may reflect a read error. This chain joins TRBV14 and TRBJ1-2; 8 bases are a match to TRBD1. Germline V gene lookup returns CDR1 SGHDN and CDR2 FVKESK. The CDR3 has 15 residues. The CDR3 coding sequence is TGTGTCAGCAGCCCCACTGACAGGGGAATATATGGCTACACCTTC. Amino acids: CVSSPTDRGIYGYTF.

By sample fraction, this clonotype is medium-sized. The chain has TRBV7-8 and TRBJ2-1; D possibly corresponds to TRBD2 (6 bases). The ends were cut back, 1 base at V and 4 bases at J, with 14 bases in the middle. The CDR3 totals 16 residues. Germline V gene lookup returns CDR1 SGHVS and CDR2 FQNEAQ. The CDR3 DNA reads as TGTGCCAGCAGCTTAGTCTCACGGGGGAAGTACAATGAGCAGTTCTTC. Translated, it gives CASSLVSRGKYNEQFF.

V usage is TRBV28 and J usage is TRBJ2-3, with 7 bases aligning to TRBD1. The ends lost 6 bases at V and 2 bases at J; junction bases unmatched: 8. The CDR3 covers 15 residues. CDR1 MDHEN and CDR2 SYDVKM come from the germline V gene. CDR3 region: CASSKRGTATDTQYF. In nucleotides, the CDR3 is TGTGCCAGCAGCAAAAGGGGGACAGCCACAGATACGCAGTATTTT.

To note about this clonotype: Sequence at one end of the junction differs from germline and may be a read error. This chain links TRBV11-2 with TRBJ1-4; D remains unclear. Germline lookup yields CDR1 SGHAT and CDR2 FQNNGV. The CDR3 covers 15 residues. DNA of the CDR3: TGTGCCTGCAGCTTAGGGCTCCCATCTAATGAAAAACTGTTTTTT. Residues: CACSLGLPSNEKLFF.

About this clonotype: One junction end disagrees with the germline gene, perhaps due to a read error. The chain recombines TRBV4-1 with TRBJ2-3, with TRBD2 as a possible D gene (6 bases). The CDR3 contains 19 residues. Germline V gives CDR1 MGHRA, CDR2 YSYEKL. As DNA, the CDR3 is TGCGCCAGCAGCCCCATCGCGGGAAACCTCCCCCGGCGGGCAGATACGCAATACTTT. Translation gives CASSPIAGNLPRRADTQYF.

As regards this clonotype: Mismatch with germline at one junction end may stem from a read error. The chain joins TRBV12-3 or TRBV12-4 to TRBJ1-1; weak D call: TRBD1 (6 bases). CDR3 length: 15 residues. CDR3 coding DNA: TGCGCCAGTAGTTGCTCGGACAGACTGAACACTGAAGCTTTCTTT. Translated, it gives CASSCSDRLNTEAFF.

The V and J genes are TRBV4-2 and TRBJ2-1; 7 positions match TRBD2. The length of the CDR3 is 14 residues. Germline CDR1 is LGHNA and CDR2 is YNFKEQ. The trim removed 1 base at V and 13 bases at J, leaving 10 bases unmatched. The CDR3 region has the DNA TGTGCCAGCAGCCAAGGGGGGAGGGTCAATGTACAGTTCTTC. It codes for CASSQGGRVNVQFF.

The V call is TRBV11-3, the J call TRBJ1-1; 7 bases agree with TRBD1. The CDR3 totals 16 residues. Germline V gene lookup returns CDR1 SGHNT and CDR2 YENEEA. J was trimmed by 10 bases and V by 1 base; bases with no gene match: 15. CDR3 in amino acids: CASSLASNYAQGGAFF. The CDR3 DNA reads TGTGCCAGCAGCTTAGCATCCAATTACGCTCAGGGGGGAGCTTTCTTT.

Only one count was recorded for this clonotype. A junction boundary mismatches the germline segment, possibly from a read error. The V and J genes are TRBV29-1 and TRBJ1-2; tentative D call: TRBD1 (6 bases). There are 12 residues in the CDR3. Germline V lookup: CDR1 SQVTM, CDR2 ANQGSEA. The CDR3 is CGVGAGGHGYTF. The DNA of the CDR3 is TGCGGCGTCGGGGCGGGGGGCCATGGCTACACCTTC.

The gene calls are TRBV11-3 and TRBJ2-2, with TRBD1 as a possible D gene (5 bases). V lost 5 bases, J lost 11 bases, and 15 bases lay in between. The germline V gene encodes CDR1 SGHNT and CDR2 YENEEA. The CDR3 is 13 residues long. The CDR3 protein is CASSAMQGSELFF. CDR3 DNA sequence: TGTGCCAGCAGCGCAATGCAGGGATCCGAGCTGTTTTTT.

The chain recombines TRBV11-2 with TRBJ1-2; D is uncertain. CDR3 length equals 14 residues. Trimming took 6 bases from V and 5 from J, leaving 16 bases between them. Per germline, CDR1 SGHAT and CDR2 FQNNGV. The CDR3 protein is CASRPGLNKYGYTF. The CDR3 DNA reads as TGTGCCAGCAGACCCGGACTGAATAAGTATGGCTACACCTTC.

This clonotype is deemed large (0.1 to 1%). The CDR3 nucleotides are TGTGCCAGCAGCTTCGGACTAGGACGCACAGATACGCAGTATTTT. The encoded protein is CASSFGLGRTDTQYF. The chain has TRBV11-2 and TRBJ2-3; 7 bases are a match to TRBD2. CDR3 length: 15 amino acids. V gave up 3 bases and J gave up 1 base; unmatched junction bases: 4. Per the germline V gene, CDR1 is SGHAT and CDR2 is FQNNGV.

This chain connects TRBV7-8 to TRBJ2-1, with 9 bases fitting TRBD2. This CDR3 has 16 residues. CDR1 and CDR2 (germline): SGHVS, FQNEAQ. Here the CDR3 DNA reads TGTGCAAGCTGCTTAGAGCTAGCGGGATCCTGGGATGAGCAGTTCTTC. Amino acid sequence: CASCLELAGSWDEQFF. Full variable domain (missing parts from reference TRBV7-8 and TRBJ2-1): GAGVSQSPRYKVAKRGQDVALRCDPISGHVSLFWYQQALGQGPEFLTYFQNEAQLDKSGLPSDRFFAERPEGSVSTLKIQRTQQEDSAVYLCASCLELAGSWDEQFFGPGTRLTVL.

Points on this clonotype: At one end the junction does not follow the germline gene, possibly because of a read error. The chain links TRBV5-1 to TRBJ2-1, with 11 nucleotides matching TRBD2. CDR1 and CDR2 from the germline V gene are SGHRS and YFSETQ. CDR3 length: 15 amino acids. CDR3 DNA: TGTGCCAGCAGCTTCTTACTAGCGGGGGAGAATGAGCAGTTCTTC. The encoded protein is CASSFLLAGENEQFF.

As to this clonotype: No conserved phenylalanine or tryptophan ends this CDR3, so it is likely a read error. V is TRBV5-4 and J is TRBJ2-1, with TRBD2 matching over 14 bases. The CDR3 extends over 19 amino acids. The germline gives CDR1 SGHNT, CDR2 YYREEE (reference sequence). CDR3 sequence (DNA): TGTACCAGCACGCGACCGGGACTAGCGGGAGTGGGCTCCTACAATGAGCAGTTCTCC. Protein product: CTSTRPGLAGVGSYNEQFS.

The V and J genes are TRBV25-1 and TRBJ2-7, with D possibly being TRBD1 (5 bases). V gave up 6 bases and J gave up 5 bases, with 14 bases separating them. Per germline, CDR1 MGHDK and CDR2 SYGVNS. The CDR3 totals 13 residues. CDR3 coding DNA: TGTGCCAGCAGCTGGTTTGGACATAACGAGCAGTACTTC. It translates to CASSWFGHNEQYF.

This clonotype was detected only a few times. Mismatch with germline at one junction end may stem from a read error. The rearrangement uses TRBV29-1 and TRBJ2-3, with TRBD2 identical over 11 bases. Germline V CDR1 and CDR2: SQVTM, ANQGSEA. This CDR3 has 15 residues. CDR3 loop: CSLATSGSTADTQYF. CDR3 bases: TGCAGCCTTGCTACTAGCGGGAGTACTGCAGATACGCAATATTTT.